The 23 T cell receptor beta chains below were found in one sample sequenced in a study of CD8 T cells in ankylosing spondylitis. General study results and limits: Seemingly characteristic of ankylosing spondylitis blood was a TCR beta motif consisting of roughly 8 highly homologous variants.

TCRdb itself ran the 5' RACE reads through MiXCR, one entry per CDR3 protein. The sample holds roughly 700,000 distinct CDR3 sequences, around 19% seen once. These receptors lack a known antigen. Material for sequencing was blood, either unsorted or a sorted T cell fraction (not recorded which). The receptors come from a male donor with ankylosing spondylitis.

This clonotype was detected only a few times. The CDR3 loop reads CASSGLQGNTEAFF. The CDR3 DNA reads as TGTGCCAGCAGCGGACTACAGGGAAACACTGAAGCTTTCTTT. The rearrangement joins TRBV5-4 to TRBJ1-1; tentatively, D is TRBD1 (6 bases). The V gene lost 4 bases and the J gene lost 2 bases, with 12 bases spanning the gap. This CDR3 is 14 amino acids long. The V gene's germline CDR1 is SGHNT and CDR2 YYREEE (reference sequence).

This clonotype has a handful of counts. The rearrangement uses TRBV20-1 and TRBJ2-7; D is unresolved. The V gene's germline CDR1 is DFQATT and CDR2 SNEGSKA (reference sequence). V lost 3 bases, J lost 0 bases, and 12 bases lay in between. The CDR3 runs to 14 residues. CDR3 bases: TGCAGTGCTAGCCAGTTCGGTAGCTCCTACGAGCAGTACTTC. It yields the protein CSASQFGSSYEQYF.

This clonotype was observed at least ten times. The chain couples TRBV5-1 to TRBJ2-1; TRBD1 agrees at 7 bases. The CDR3 has 13 residues. With 1 base clipped from V and 9 bases from J, the junction kept 4 bases outside the gene matches. Germline CDR1 SGHRS, CDR2 YFSETQ. In DNA, the CDR3 is TGCGCCAGCAGCTTGACAGGGGAAGGTGAGCAGTTCTTC. Its protein product is CASSLTGEGEQFF.

The chain links TRBV2 to TRBJ2-2, with 8 bases identical to TRBD2. The germline gives CDR1 SNHLY, CDR2 FYNNEI. V lost 6 bases to trimming and J lost 1 base; unmatched junction nucleotides: 4. CDR3 length equals 15 residues. CDR3 loop: CASRPGGVNTGELFF. The CDR3 DNA sequence: TGTGCCAGCAGGCCGGGAGGGGTGAACACCGGGGAGCTGTTTTTT.

This chain connects TRBV7-2 to TRBJ1-2; 10 positions match TRBD1. CDR3 size: 11 residues. J lost 8 bases, V lost 8 bases, and 2 bases had no gene match. Germline CDR1 is SGHTA and CDR2 is FQGNSA. The CDR3 region has the DNA TGTGCCAGCCGGGACAGGGGCGGCTACACCTTC. This gives the protein CASRDRGGYTF.

The chain has TRBV9 and TRBJ1-1, with 7 bases aligning to TRBD1. Germline CDR1 is SGDLS and CDR2 is YYNGEE. The CDR3 runs to 14 residues. Trimming cost V 3 bases and J 10 bases; bases outside gene matches: 12. The CDR3 DNA sequence: TGTGCCAGCAGCGCCCGGGACAGAACGGTGAGAGCTTTCTTT. This gives the protein CASSARDRTVRAFF.

V is TRBV6-2 or TRBV6-3 and J is TRBJ2-5; 7 bases line up with TRBD1. The CDR3 is made up of 12 amino acids. Germline CDR1 is MNHEY and CDR2 is SVGEGT. V dropped 1 base and J dropped 14; count of bases not matched to a gene: 7. The CDR3 DNA reads TGTGCCAGCAGTTACTACGACAGGGTCGAATACTTC. The encoded protein is CASSYYDRVEYF.

Only a few counts were recorded for this clonotype. V is TRBV20-1 and J is TRBJ2-3, with TRBD2 matching 7 bases. Germline CDR1 and CDR2: DFQATT and SNEGSKA (reference sequence). Trimming at V came to 0 bases and at J to 6 bases, leaving 9 bases not matched to a gene. The CDR3 runs to 15 residues. CDR3 loop: CSARDLAGERDTQYF. Here the CDR3 DNA reads TGCAGTGCTAGAGATTTGGCGGGAGAGCGGGATACGCAGTATTTT.

The chain uses TRBV6-1 and TRBJ1-4, with unresolved D. V shed 0 bases and J shed 3 bases, with 5 bases lying between them. The CDR3 is 14 amino acids. CDR1 MNHNS and CDR2 SASEGT come from the germline V gene. CDR3 nucleotide sequence: TGTGCCAGCAGTGAAGCGGGATCTAATGAAAAACTGTTTTTT. It yields the protein CASSEAGSNEKLFF.

The chain links TRBV7-3 to TRBJ2-2; D is unresolved. The germline V and J ends were trimmed by 1 base and 1 base, with 7 bases remaining between them. The germline V gene encodes CDR1 SGHTA and CDR2 FQGTGA. This CDR3 spans 15 amino acids. CDR3 sequence reads: CASSLIAGNTGELFF. In DNA, the CDR3 is TGTGCCAGCAGCTTAATAGCCGGGAACACCGGGGAGCTGTTTTTT. The whole variable domain, filled in from reference TRBV7-3 and TRBJ2-2, reads GAGVSQTPSNKVTEKGKYVELRCDPISGHTALYWYRQSLGQGPEFLIYFQGTGAADDSGLPNDRFFAVRPEGSVSTLKIQRTERGDSAVYLCASSLIAGNTGELFFGEGSRLTVL.

This clonotype was seen more than once but under ten times. The chain has TRBV5-1 and TRBJ2-1; 11 nucleotides agree with TRBD2. The CDR3 consists of 16 residues. Trimming took 9 bases from V and 0 from J; bases not matched to a gene: 8. Germline-derived CDR1 and CDR2 are SGHRS and YFSETQ. CDR3 DNA sequence: TGCGCCACAAAAAAAACTAGCGGGAGCTCCTACAATGAGCAGTTCTTC. It codes for CATKKTSGSSYNEQFF.

The chain employs TRBV5-6 and TRBJ2-3; 8 bases line up with TRBD2. V lost 6 bases and J lost 2; bases outside the gene matches: 20. In germline, CDR1 is SGHDT, CDR2 YYEEEE. The CDR3 has 19 residues. The CDR3 DNA is TGTGCCAGCACCCTTAGGTCGGGAGGGACACGAATTACCACAGATACGCAGTATTTT. Its translation is CASTLRSGGTRITTDTQYF.

The CDR3 coding sequence is TGCGCCAGCAGTGAGTCCAAGGACAGGGTCTATGGCTACACCTTC. Residues: CASSESKDRVYGYTF. The chain joins TRBV10-2 to TRBJ1-2, with 8 bases aligning to TRBD1. CDR1 is WSHSY and CDR2 is SAAADI in the germline V gene. V lost 0 bases and J lost 4; bases outside the gene matches: 4. The CDR3 has 15 amino acids.

The chain carries TRBV7-2 and TRBJ2-7, with unresolved D. Germline V lookup: CDR1 SGHTA, CDR2 FQGNSA. The ends were cut back, 2 bases at V and 4 bases at J, with 6 bases in the middle. The CDR3 length is 12 residues. CDR3 bases: TGTGCCAGCAGCTTACCGTATTACGAGCAGTACTTC. It yields the protein CASSLPYYEQYF.

The V call is TRBV4-1, the J call TRBJ1-3; perhaps TRBD1 as D (5 bases). Germline assignment: CDR1 MGHRA and CDR2 YSYEKL. The V end lost 8 bases, the J end lost 4 bases, and 18 bases lay between the germline ends. CDR3 length: 15 amino acids. The CDR3 region is CASAYGTGDGNTIYF. CDR3 in DNA: TGCGCCAGCGCGTACGGGACCGGGGACGGAAACACCATATATTTT.

The table lists this clonotype with a few counts. The chain uses TRBV4-2 and TRBJ1-1; 7 bases are shared with TRBD1. This CDR3 is built from 15 residues. The V gene end was trimmed by 3 bases and the J gene end by 4 bases; junction bases not matched to a gene: 8. Per the germline V gene, CDR1 is LGHNA and CDR2 is YNFKEQ. The CDR3, as DNA: TGTGCCAGCAGCCAGTCTGACAGGGCTGGCACTGAAGCTTTCTTT. It yields the protein CASSQSDRAGTEAFF.

This clonotype has more than one count but fewer than ten. The chain has TRBV5-1 and TRBJ2-1, with 9 bases fitting TRBD2. CDR1 is SGHRS, CDR2 YFSETQ, per germline. The CDR3 is 16 residues long. V was clipped by 2 bases and J by 8 bases; unmatched bases: 11. The CDR3 DNA reads TGCGCCAGCAGCTTTGACGGTGCGGGAGGGTACGATGAGCAGTTCTTC. The encoded protein is CASSFDGAGGYDEQFF.

The V and J genes are TRBV7-9 and TRBJ2-5; 7 nucleotides align to TRBD2. The ends lost 5 bases at V and 1 base at J; junction bases unmatched: 4. The CDR3 runs to 14 residues. In germline, CDR1 is SEHNR, CDR2 FQNEAQ (reference sequence). The CDR3 nucleotides are TGTGCCAGCAGCCCGGTAGCGGGCCAAGAGACCCAGTACTTC. It codes for CASSPVAGQETQYF.

This clonotype was counted only a few times. The chain is built from TRBV7-2 and TRBJ2-7; TRBD1 agrees at 7 bases. V gave up 5 bases and J gave up 2 bases; unmatched junction bases: 6. Per germline, CDR1 SGHTA and CDR2 FQGNSA. The CDR3 extends over 14 amino acids. CDR3 residues: CASSIDRAAYEQYF. Written as DNA, the CDR3 is TGTGCCAGCAGCATCGACAGGGCGGCCTACGAGCAGTACTTC.

The sample holds a few counts of this clonotype. The chain couples TRBV20-1 to TRBJ1-2, with D hard to call. Germline loops: CDR1 DFQATT, CDR2 SNEGSKA (reference sequence). V lost 6 bases and J 4 bases, leaving 21 bases between the germline ends. This CDR3 comprises 15 residues. CDR3: CSAQRPEEFGYGYTF. As DNA, the CDR3 is TGCAGTGCACAAAGACCGGAGGAATTTGGCTATGGCTACACCTTC.

The rearrangement joins TRBV28 to TRBJ2-7; 8 nucleotides align to TRBD2. There are 17 residues in the CDR3. The V gene's germline CDR1 is MDHEN and CDR2 SYDVKM. V trimming: 6 bases; J trimming: 4 bases; junction bases outside the gene matches: 17. CDR3 nucleotides: TGTGCCAGCAGCCCTACATACAGCGCGAAGCGGGAGTACGAGCAGTACTTC. This sequence encodes CASSPTYSAKREYEQYF.

This chain links TRBV4-2 with TRBJ1-1; D is unresolved. V lost 0 bases and J 4 bases, leaving 12 bases between the germline ends. Germline CDR1 reads LGHNA; CDR2 reads YNFKEQ. CDR3 size: 15 residues. CDR3 region: CASSQDIGRSTEAFF. CDR3 DNA: TGTGCCAGCAGCCAAGATATTGGTAGGAGCACTGAAGCTTTCTTT.

This clonotype was seen more than once but under ten times. J is TRBJ2-1 and V is TRBV3-1, with TRBD2 identical over 9 bases. Losses at the gene ends were 1 base for V and 7 bases for J; bases not matched to a gene: 5. The CDR3 covers 15 residues. Germline CDR1 is LGHDT and CDR2 is YNNKEL (reference sequence). CDR3 sequence reads: CASSQGGTSGNEQFF. In DNA, the CDR3 is TGTGCCAGCAGCCAAGGAGGTACTAGCGGGAATGAGCAGTTCTTC.